Sequencing of this TCR beta chain was carried out in a study of T cell responses to AZD1222 COVID-19 vaccine. As concerns this clone: No antigen is known for it.

With 1 base removed from V and 0 bases from J, the gap between germline ends came to 16 bases. Germline loops: CDR1 MGHRA, CDR2 YSYEKL. The CDR3 is 18 residues long. TCRdb's copy holds only in-frame clones and misses some; the assay was immunoSEQ multiplex PCR. This repertoire shows some 190,000 clones, about 93% found once; its top ten account for roughly 2%. The study's findings and limits: Sampling that yielded the repertoires occurred only after the peak T cell response. The study found Spike-specific TCR breadth and depth rose after two AZD1222 doses.

This TCR came from an adult who received the AZD1222 COVID-19 vaccine. The rearrangement joins TRBV4-1 to TRBJ2-1, with a tentative D call TRBD2 (5 bases). The sample in question was peripheral blood, obtained 28 days after the second AZD1222 dose. CDR3 region: CASSQGLLTTPSYNEQFF. CDR3 sequence (DNA): TGCGCCAGCAGCCAAGGGTTACTGACTACTCCCTCCTACAATGAGCAGTTCTTC.